This T cell receptor beta chain was captured by sequencing in a study of CD8 T cells in Susac syndrome. The V and J ends lost 1 base and 6 bases respectively, with 10 bases between them. This CDR3 is built from 13 residues. Germline V gives CDR1 SGHRS, CDR2 YFSETQ. With random hexamers, reverse transcription was performed on about 0.5 to 1 ug of RNA. TCRdb analysed the immunoSEQ multiplex PCR reads with MiXCR anew, one entry per CDR3 protein. The table includes about 170,000 distinct CDR3 sequences, roughly 95% detected once. Sequencing was done on a sample of CD4+ T cells from PBMCs. The source of this sequence is a human donor with Susac syndrome. The chain uses TRBV5-1 and TRBJ1-1; D not resolved. The CDR3 region has the DNA TGCGCCAGCAGCTTGCCACAGAGGTCTGAAGCTTTCTTT. This encodes CASSLPQRSEAFF.